This TCR beta chain was retrieved from a study of blood T cell repertoires in COVID-19. TCRdb keeps only in-frame clones here, not all; method: immunoSEQ multiplex PCR. The table lists roughly 160,000 clones, about 87% of them singletons. The CDR3 is 12 residues long. The V and J ends lost 5 bases and 4 bases, in that order; junction bases with no gene match: 2. Germline values: CDR1 SEHNR, CDR2 FQNEAQ (reference sequence). The chain is built from TRBV7-9 and TRBJ2-7, with TRBD1 matching over 7 bases. Sequencing used peripheral blood. The receptor was derived from a man in his sixties with COVID-19, enrolled during active disease. The CDR3 region has the DNA TGTGCCAGCAGCGAACAGGGGTACGAGCAGTACTTC. Its translation: CASSEQGYEQYF.